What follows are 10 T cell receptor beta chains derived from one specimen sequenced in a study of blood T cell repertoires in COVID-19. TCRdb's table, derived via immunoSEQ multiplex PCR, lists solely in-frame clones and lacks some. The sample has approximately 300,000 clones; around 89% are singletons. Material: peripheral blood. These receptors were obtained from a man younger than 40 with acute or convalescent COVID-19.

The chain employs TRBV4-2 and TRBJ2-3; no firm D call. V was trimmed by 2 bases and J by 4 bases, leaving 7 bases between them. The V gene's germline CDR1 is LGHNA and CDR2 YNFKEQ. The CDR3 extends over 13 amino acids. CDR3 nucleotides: TGTGCCAGCAGCCAACTGCGGTCAGATACGCAGTATTTT. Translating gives CASSQLRSDTQYF.

The CDR3 bases are TGTGCCAGCAGCACCGTGGGCAATTCACCCCTCCACTTT. It translates to CASSTVGNSPLHF. The chain couples TRBV7-8 to TRBJ1-6; D remains ambiguous. Germline-derived CDR1 and CDR2 are SGHVS and FQNEAQ. V shed 5 bases and J shed 7 bases, with 9 bases lying between them. The CDR3 extends over 13 amino acids.

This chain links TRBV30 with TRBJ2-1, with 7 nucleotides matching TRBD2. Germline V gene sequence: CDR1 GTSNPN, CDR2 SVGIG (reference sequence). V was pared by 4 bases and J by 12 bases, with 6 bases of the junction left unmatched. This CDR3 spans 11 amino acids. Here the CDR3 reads CAWILRGVQFF. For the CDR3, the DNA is TGTGCCTGGATTCTCCGGGGGGTGCAGTTCTTC.

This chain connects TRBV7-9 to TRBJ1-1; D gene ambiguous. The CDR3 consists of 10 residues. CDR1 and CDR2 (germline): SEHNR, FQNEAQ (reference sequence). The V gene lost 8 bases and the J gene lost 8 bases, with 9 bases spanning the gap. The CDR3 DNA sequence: TGTGCCAGCCAGTTTCCCGAAGCTTTCTTT. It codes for CASQFPEAFF.

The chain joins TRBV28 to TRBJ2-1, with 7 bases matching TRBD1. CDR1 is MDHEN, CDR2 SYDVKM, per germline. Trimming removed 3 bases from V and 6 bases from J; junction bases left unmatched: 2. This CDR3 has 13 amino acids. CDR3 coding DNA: TGTGCCAGCAGTTTTCAGGGGGTCAATGAGCAGTTCTTC. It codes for CASSFQGVNEQFF.

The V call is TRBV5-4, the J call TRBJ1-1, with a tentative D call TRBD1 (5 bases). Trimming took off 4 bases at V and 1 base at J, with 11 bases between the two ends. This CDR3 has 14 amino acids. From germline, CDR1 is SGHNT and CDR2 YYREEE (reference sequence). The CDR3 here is CASSTSTGNTEAFF. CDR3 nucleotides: TGTGCCAGCAGCACTTCAACAGGGAACACTGAAGCTTTCTTT.

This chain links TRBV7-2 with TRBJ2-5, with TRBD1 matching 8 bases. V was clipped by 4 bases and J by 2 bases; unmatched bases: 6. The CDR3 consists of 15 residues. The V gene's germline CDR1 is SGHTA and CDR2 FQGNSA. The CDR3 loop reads CASSSGTGRQETQYF. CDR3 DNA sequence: TGTGCCAGCAGCTCCGGGACAGGAAGACAAGAGACCCAGTACTTC.

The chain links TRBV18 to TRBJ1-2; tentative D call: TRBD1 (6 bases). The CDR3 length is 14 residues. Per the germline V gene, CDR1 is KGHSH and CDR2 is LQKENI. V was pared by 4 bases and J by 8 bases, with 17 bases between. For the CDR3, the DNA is TGTGCCAGCTCACTTCAACAGGGAGCGGACGGCTACACCTTC. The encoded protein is CASSLQQGADGYTF.

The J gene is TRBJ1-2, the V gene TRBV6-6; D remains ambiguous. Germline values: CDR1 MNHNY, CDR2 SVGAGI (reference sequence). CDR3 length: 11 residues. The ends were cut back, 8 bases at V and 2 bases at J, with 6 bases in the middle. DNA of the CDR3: TGTGCCAGCCGGGTAAACTATGGCTACACCTTC. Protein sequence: CASRVNYGYTF.

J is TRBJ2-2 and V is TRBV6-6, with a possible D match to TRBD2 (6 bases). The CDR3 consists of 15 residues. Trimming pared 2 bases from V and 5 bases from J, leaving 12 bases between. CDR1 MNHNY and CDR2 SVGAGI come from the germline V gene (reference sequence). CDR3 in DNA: TGTGCCAGCAGTTACGGAGGGGCAGGGACCGGGGAGCTGTTTTTT. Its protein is CASSYGGAGTGELFF.